The 23 T cell receptor beta chains listed next were all sequenced from one sample in a study of long-term antiretroviral therapy in people with HIV. Version v3.0 of the immunoSEQ assay ran at survey level. Clones were read by immunoSEQ multiplex PCR, and TCRdb kept only the in-frame ones, dropping some. This table holds about 28,000 clones, approximately 95% found once. The starting material was unsorted PBMCs, obtained 5.3 years after starting antiretroviral therapy. These receptors were collected from a middle-aged man with HIV.

The V and J genes are TRBV19 and TRBJ2-7; 10 nucleotides align to TRBD1. This CDR3 is 14 amino acids long. The germline V gene has CDR1 LNHDA and CDR2 SQIVND (reference sequence). V trimming: 6 bases; J trimming: 2 bases; junction bases outside the gene matches: 4. DNA for the CDR3: TGTGCCAGTAGCCGGGACAGGGGTGCCTACGAGCAGTACTTC. Encoded protein: CASSRDRGAYEQYF.

The chain has TRBV5-1 and TRBJ2-7; 10 bases line up with TRBD1. This CDR3 region has 17 residues. Germline-derived CDR1 and CDR2 are SGHRS and YFSETQ. The V and J ends lost 4 bases and 3 bases, in that order; junction bases with no gene match: 13. CDR3 DNA sequence: TGCGCCAGCAGCCTTGGCCCCCGGGACAGGGGAATCTACGAGCAGTACTTC. It is translated as CASSLGPRDRGIYEQYF.

This clone appeared a few times. The chain joins TRBV6-5 to TRBJ1-6; D ambiguous. This CDR3 is built from 12 residues. CDR1 and CDR2 (germline): MNHEY, SVGAGI. Deletions cut 6 bases from V and 10 bases from J, with 10 bases between. The DNA of the CDR3 is TGTGCCAGCAGAAGACAAACCTCACCCCTCCACTTT. This sequence encodes CASRRQTSPLHF.

This clone occurred once. This chain uses TRBV5-1 with TRBJ1-4; D gene uncertain. The germline V and J ends were trimmed by 2 bases and 2 bases, with 7 bases remaining between them. The CDR3 spans 14 residues. The germline V gene has CDR1 SGHRS and CDR2 YFSETQ. CDR3 sequence: CASSLQFTNEKLFF. The CDR3 coding sequence is TGCGCCAGCAGCTTACAGTTCACTAATGAAAAACTGTTTTTT.

The chain links TRBV15 to TRBJ1-5, with D unclear. CDR3 length equals 12 residues. Looked up from germline, CDR1 is LNHNV and CDR2 is YYDKDF (reference sequence). V was cut by 5 bases and J by 4 bases, with 6 bases left in between. CDR3 nucleotides: TGTGCCACCAGCGGTACTAATCAGCCCCAGCATTTT. This encodes CATSGTNQPQHF.

This rearrangement joins TRBV25-1 to TRBJ2-7; D may be TRBD1 or TRBD2 (7 bases each). Germline CDR1 MGHDK, CDR2 SYGVNS. The CDR3 extends over 14 amino acids. V gave up 3 bases and J gave up 6 bases, with 15 bases separating them. CDR3 DNA: TGTGCCAGCAGTGAGACAGGGAGGGGTGGCGAGCAGTACTTC. This translates into CASSETGRGGEQYF.

The J gene is TRBJ2-6, the V gene TRBV20-1, with unresolved D. Trimming took off 6 bases at V and 4 bases at J, with 4 bases between the two ends. The CDR3 runs to 11 residues. The germline V gene encodes CDR1 DFQATT and CDR2 SNEGSKA (reference sequence). The chain's CDR3 is CSAEGANVLTF. The CDR3 region has the DNA TGCAGTGCCGAGGGGGCCAACGTCCTGACTTTC.

This chain connects TRBV19 to TRBJ1-5; D is perhaps TRBD1 (6 bases). CDR3 length: 15 amino acids. V shed 1 base and J shed 6 bases, with 13 bases lying between them. Germline V CDR1 and CDR2: LNHDA, SQIVND (reference sequence). CDR3 sequence reads: CASSIVGGFGQPQHF. In DNA, the CDR3 is TGTGCCAGTAGTATAGTTGGGGGCTTTGGTCAGCCCCAGCATTTT.

This clone was counted a few times. V and J are TRBV7-9 and TRBJ1-2, with D possibly being TRBD1 (6 bases). Germline CDR1 reads SEHNR; CDR2 reads FQNEAQ (reference sequence). The CDR3 has 16 residues. The V and J ends lost 4 bases and 4 bases respectively, with 19 bases between them. The CDR3 loop is CASSSSTGLSGYGYTF. The CDR3, as DNA: TGTGCCAGCAGCTCCTCAACAGGGTTATCGGGCTATGGCTACACCTTC.

This clone came up once. CDR3: CASSSADLGSNYGYTF. The CDR3 DNA is TGCGCCAGCAGCTCCGCTGATCTTGGCAGTAACTATGGCTACACCTTC. The chain recombines TRBV5-1 with TRBJ1-2; D unresolved. Germline CDR1 SGHRS, CDR2 YFSETQ. Trimming pared 3 bases from V and 1 base from J, leaving 16 bases between. CDR3 length equals 16 residues.

The chain uses TRBV6-5 and TRBJ2-1; 10 nucleotides align to TRBD2. V gave up 4 bases and J gave up 7 bases; unmatched junction bases: 10. The germline CDR1 and CDR2 sequences are MNHEY and SVGAGI. The CDR3 consists of 16 residues. The CDR3 protein is CASSSPRTSGQNEQFF. The CDR3 nucleotides are TGTGCCAGCAGTTCCCCGAGGACTAGCGGTCAGAATGAGCAGTTCTTC.

This sequence joins TRBV4-2 and TRBJ2-2; TRBD1 might be the D (6 bases). CDR1 and CDR2 from the germline V gene are LGHNA and YNFKEQ. CDR3 size: 15 residues. V shed 1 base and J shed 7 bases, with 13 bases lying between them. DNA of the CDR3: TGTGCCAGCAGCCAAGCCGGGACAACTGGCGGGGAGCTGTTTTTT. The encoded protein is CASSQAGTTGGELFF.

The chain is built from TRBV2 and TRBJ2-1; 8 bases map to TRBD1. Germline lookup yields CDR1 SNHLY and CDR2 FYNNEI. This CDR3 has 13 amino acids. V shed 7 bases, J shed 10 bases, and the junction held 9 bases outside the gene matches. The CDR3 protein is CASIQDREKEQFF. CDR3 nucleotide sequence: TGTGCCAGCATCCAGGACAGGGAAAAAGAGCAGTTCTTC.

The chain has TRBV7-3 and TRBJ1-6, with no clear D. Germline assignment: CDR1 SGHTA and CDR2 FQGTGA. Deletions cut 5 bases from V and 11 bases from J, with 13 bases between. This CDR3 is 13 amino acids long. As DNA, the CDR3 is TGTGCCAGCAGCATTCCGGGGAATACACCCCTCCACTTT. It translates to CASSIPGNTPLHF. The full variable domain, in which reference TRBV7-3 and TRBJ1-6 provide the parts outside the CDR3, is GAGVSQTPSNKVTEKGKYVELRCDPISGHTALYWYRQSLGQGPEFLIYFQGTGAADDSGLPNDRFFAVRPEGSVSTLKIQRTERGDSAVYLCASSIPGNTPLHFGNGTRLTVT.

This chain uses TRBV2 with TRBJ2-2; a possible D gene is TRBD2 (6 bases). Germline-derived CDR1 and CDR2 are SNHLY and FYNNEI. The V and J ends lost 4 bases and 0 bases respectively, with 15 bases between them. The CDR3 totals 17 residues. In DNA, the CDR3 is TGTGCCAGCAGTGTATTTCGTCGGGGGACGAACACCGGGGAGCTGTTTTTT. Translated: CASSVFRRGTNTGELFF.

The chain is built from TRBV19 and TRBJ1-4; no reliable D call. CDR1 LNHDA and CDR2 SQIVND come from the germline V gene (reference sequence). This CDR3 spans 16 amino acids. V was trimmed by 1 base and J by 5 bases, leaving 14 bases between them. CDR3 in amino acids: CASSIAPAGLNEKLFF. The CDR3 DNA sequence: TGTGCCAGTAGTATAGCCCCGGCGGGTCTCAATGAAAAACTGTTTTTT.

This chain uses TRBV4-1 with TRBJ1-1; 9 positions agree with TRBD1. Germline V gene lookup returns CDR1 MGHRA and CDR2 YSYEKL. Trimming took 3 bases from V and 4 from J; bases not matched to a gene: 3. The CDR3 has 14 amino acids. The CDR3 loop reads CASSQGQGLTEAFF. CDR3 nucleotide sequence: TGCGCCAGCAGCCAGGGACAGGGTCTCACTGAAGCTTTCTTT.

The rearrangement uses TRBV21-1 and TRBJ1-1; TRBD1 was called by the table and not checked on the DNA. TRBV21-1 is a known pseudogene. The CDR3 extends over 15 amino acids. The CDR3 protein is CASSLRTGEGTEAFF. The CDR3 nucleotides are TGTGCCAGCAGCCTCCGGACAGGGGAGGGCACTGAAGCTTTCTTT.

This chain uses TRBV5-1 with TRBJ2-7; 9 positions agree with TRBD1. V trimming: 4 bases; J trimming: 3 bases; junction bases outside the gene matches: 8. This CDR3 is built from 15 residues. Germline V gene sequence: CDR1 SGHRS, CDR2 YFSETQ. CDR3 DNA: TGCGCCAGCAGCCCGTCCGGGACAGGGCTCTACGAGCAGTACTTC. It codes for CASSPSGTGLYEQYF.

CDR3 nucleotide sequence: TGTGCCAGCAGCTTAGATGTACGCCGGCAAGGGGCCAACGTCCTGACTTTC. This codes for CASSLDVRRQGANVLTF. The J gene is TRBJ2-6, the V gene TRBV7-2; D gene unclear. This CDR3 spans 17 amino acids. Germline CDR1 is SGHTA and CDR2 is FQGNSA. The germline V and J ends were trimmed by 1 base and 4 bases, with 14 bases remaining between them.

The rearrangement uses TRBV7-9 and TRBJ1-1; D ambiguous. Deletions cut 5 bases from V and 7 bases from J, with 8 bases between. CDR1 and CDR2 from the germline V gene are SEHNR and FQNEAQ (reference sequence). The CDR3 length is 11 residues. This CDR3 reads CASSDNLEAFF. The CDR3 region has the DNA TGTGCCAGCAGCGACAACCTTGAAGCTTTCTTT.

The rearrangement links TRBV30 to TRBJ2-3; D remains unclear. The germline V gene has CDR1 GTSNPN and CDR2 SVGIG (reference sequence). V dropped 0 bases and J dropped 3 bases, with 4 bases sitting between them. CDR3 length: 12 amino acids. CDR3 sequence reads: CAWSVGTDTQYF. CDR3 DNA: TGTGCCTGGAGTGTAGGAACAGATACGCAGTATTTT.

The rearrangement joins TRBV7-9 to TRBJ1-2; the D gene is possibly TRBD1 (6 bases). V lost 8 bases to trimming and J lost 2 bases, with 15 bases between them. The CDR3 is made up of 14 amino acids. The germline gives CDR1 SEHNR, CDR2 FQNEAQ (reference sequence). The CDR3 sequence: CASSYSGANYGYTF. CDR3 coding DNA: TGTGCCAGCTCATATTCGGGGGCCAACTATGGCTACACCTTC.